Listed below are T cell receptor beta chains from one sample, sequenced in a study of Graves' ophthalmopathy and Graves' hyperthyroidism. TCRdb reanalysed the multiplex PCR reads using MiXCR and keeps one entry per CDR3 protein. The profile shows about 390,000 distinct CDR3 sequences, 15% to 19% of them singletons. The source material was peripheral blood. The receptors were gathered from a woman between 18 and 29 years old with stable Graves' hyperthyroidism. CDR3s include the opening cysteine and the closing phenylalanine or tryptophan. A D gene is named only where the DNA matches it firmly. Clone sizes are given selectively: once, few, many, or a class where the clone is expanded.

>many|.|16|TRBJ1-6|TRBV20-1
CSARVGQSSYNSPLHF
TGCAGTGCTAGAGTGGGTCAGAGCTCCTATAATTCACCCCTCCACTTT
>many|TRBD2|18|TRBJ2-2|TRBV24-1
CATSDLTSGGAYTGELFF
TGTGCCACCAGTGATTTGACTAGCGGGGGGGCCTACACCGGGGAGCTGTTTTTT
>many|.|12|TRBJ2-5|TRBV20-1
CSALRVTETQYF
TGCAGTGCTCTCCGGGTTACAGAGACCCAGTACTTC
>few|.|15|TRBJ2-7|TRBV20-1
CSAASQGHSSYEQYF
TGCAGTGCCGCAAGTCAGGGGCATAGCTCCTACGAGCAGTACTTC
>.|.|12|TRBJ1-1|TRBV6-1
CASSPGVFEAFF
TGTGCCAGCAGTCCTGGGGTGTTTGAAGCTTTCTTT
>.|TRBD2|13|TRBJ2-3|TRBV13
CASSTSVTDTQYF
TGTGCCAGCAGCACTAGCGTCACAGATACGCAGTATTTT
>few|TRBD1|14|TRBJ1-1|TRBV5-5
CASSLTGQGGEAFF
TGTGCCAGCAGCTTAACCGGACAGGGGGGAGAAGCTTTCTTT
>.|.|13|TRBJ2-5|TRBV10-1
CASSGISGETQYF
TGCGCCAGCAGTGGGATCTCTGGAGAGACCCAGTACTTC
>many|.|16|TRBJ1-2|TRBV2
CASSELGENDNYGYTF
TGTGCCAGCAGTGAGTTAGGGGAAAATGATAACTATGGCTACACCTTC
>many|TRBD1|14|TRBJ2-7|TRBV20-1
CSASAGTGRYEQYF
TGCAGTGCTAGTGCCGGGACAGGACGATACGAGCAGTACTTC
>.|.|13|TRBJ1-1|TRBV5-1
CASSLGGSGGAFF
TGCGCCAGCAGCTTGGGAGGGTCGGGGGGAGCTTTCTTT
>many|TRBD2|16|TRBJ2-7|TRBV6-2/TRBV6-3
CASSQPRTSWGDEQYF
TGTGCCAGCAGTCAACCCCGGACTAGCTGGGGCGACGAGCAGTACTTC
>many|.|14|TRBJ1-5|TRBV27
CASRGGGGRQPQHF
TGTGCCAGCAGGGGCGGGGGAGGGCGGCAGCCCCAGCATTTT
>many|.|14|TRBJ2-7|TRBV12-3/TRBV12-4
CASSFGGASDEQYF
TGTGCCAGCAGTTTTGGGGGGGCAAGCGACGAGCAGTACTTC
>many|TRBD1|13|TRBJ1-1|TRBV5-5
CAISDRTNTEAFF
TGTGCCATTTCGGACAGGACGAACACTGAAGCTTTCTTT
>many|.|13|TRBJ2-7|TRBV14
CASSPRGINEQYF
TGTGCCAGCAGCCCGCGGGGAATAAACGAGCAGTACTTC
>.|.|14|TRBJ1-2|TRBV6-1
CASRSGVEIRGYTF
TGTGCCAGCAGGTCGGGGGTGGAGATACGCGGCTACACCTTC
>many|TRBD2|14|TRBJ2-7|TRBV19
CASTGRGTSYEQYF
TGTGCCAGTACCGGGAGGGGAACATCCTACGAGCAGTACTTC
>many|.|12|TRBJ2-7|TRBV15
CATSRDSYEQYF
TGTGCCACCAGCAGAGATAGCTACGAGCAGTACTTC
>.|.|14|TRBJ1-5|TRBV28
CASSLAGWDQPQHF
TGTGCCAGCAGTTTAGCAGGGTGGGATCAGCCCCAGCATTTT
>many|.|11|TRBJ1-2|TRBV12-3/TRBV12-4
CASSREYGYTF
TGTGCCAGCAGTCGGGAGTATGGCTACACCTTC
>many|.|14|TRBJ1-2|TRBV6-1
CASSADPLSYGYTF
TGTGCCAGCAGTGCAGACCCACTATCCTATGGCTACACCTTC
>many|.|15|TRBJ1-2|TRBV4-1
CASSQARPGNEGYTF
TGCGCCAGCAGCCAAGCTCGCCCGGGGAATGAGGGCTACACCTTC
>many|TRBD1|17|TRBJ1-5|TRBV6-5
CASSYLPGQGFVQPQHF
TGTGCCAGCAGTTATTTGCCGGGACAGGGATTTGTGCAGCCCCAGCATTTT
>many|.|14|TRBJ1-2|TRBV25-1
CASSESEGRYGYTF
TGTGCCAGCAGTGAATCGGAGGGGAGGTATGGCTACACCTTC
>many|.|14|TRBJ1-2|TRBV19
CASSLQGPSYGYTF
TGTGCCAGTAGTCTTCAGGGGCCCTCCTATGGCTACACCTTC
>many|.|15|TRBJ1-2|TRBV7-2
CASSPYVPKADGYTF
TGTGCCAGCAGCCCGTACGTACCCAAGGCCGATGGCTACACCTTC
>many|.|15|TRBJ1-6|TRBV5-1
CASSLGWDLGTPLHF
TGCGCCAGCAGCTTGGGGTGGGATCTCGGTACACCCCTCCACTTT
>many|.|16|TRBJ1-1|TRBV28
CASSYSYMEGNTEAFF
TGTGCCAGCAGTTACTCCTACATGGAGGGGAACACTGAAGCTTTCTTT
>many|.|13|TRBJ1-5|TRBV27
CASSGPVGQPQHF
TGTGCCAGCAGTGGACCCGTGGGTCAGCCCCAGCATTTT
>.|TRBD1|16|TRBJ1-3|TRBV13
CASSRQGRSSGNTIYF
TGTGCCAGCAGCCGACAGGGGAGGAGCTCTGGAAACACCATATATTTT
>many|TRBD1|14|TRBJ2-2|TRBV10-3
CAISRGQGTGELFF
TGTGCCATCAGTCGGGGACAGGGGACCGGGGAGCTGTTTTTT
>many|TRBD1|15|TRBJ1-2|TRBV5-4
CASSLGTGVNYGYTF
TGTGCCAGCAGCCTTGGGACAGGCGTAAACTATGGCTACACCTTC
>many|.|12|TRBJ1-1|TRBV6-1
CASRTGNTEAFF
TGTGCCAGCAGAACAGGGAACACTGAAGCTTTCTTT
>few|.|13|TRBJ1-2|TRBV27
CVSRGGPNYGYTF
TGTGTCAGCCGCGGGGGTCCCAACTATGGCTACACCTTC
>many|.|13|TRBJ2-2|TRBV7-2
CASSLSYTGELFF
TGTGCCAGCAGCTTAAGTTACACCGGGGAGCTGTTTTTT
>.|.|15|TRBJ2-7|TRBV6-5
CASSYAHRDNDEQYF
TGTGCCAGCAGTTACGCCCACAGGGACAACGACGAGCAGTACTTC
>many|TRBD1|15|TRBJ1-1|TRBV20-1
CSATQPGTGNTEAFF
TGCAGTGCTACCCAACCCGGGACAGGGAACACTGAAGCTTTCTTT
>few|.|15|TRBJ1-3|TRBV18
CASSPVPTPGNTIYF
TGTGCCAGCTCCCCGGTCCCTACCCCTGGAAACACCATATATTTT
>.|.|15|TRBJ1-6|TRBV4-1
CASSQAGRGNSPLHF
TGCGCCAGCAGCCAAGCGGGACGGGGTAATTCACCCCTCCACTTT
>many|.|16|TRBJ1-1|TRBV5-6
CASSPGYGDRGTEAFF
TGTGCCAGCAGCCCGGGATATGGGGATCGAGGGACTGAAGCTTTCTTT
>many|TRBD1|16|TRBJ1-2|TRBV27
CASSALRDRDVYGYTF
TGTGCCAGCAGTGCACTTCGGGACAGGGACGTCTATGGCTACACCTTC
>many|.|15|TRBJ2-7|TRBV6-5
CASSYSSGVSYEQYF
TGTGCCAGCAGTTACTCGTCGGGGGTCTCCTACGAGCAGTACTTC
>many|TRBD2|15|TRBJ2-5|TRBV20-1
CSARDRGRVQETQYF
TGCAGTGCTAGAGATAGAGGGAGGGTCCAAGAGACCCAGTACTTC
>.|TRBD1|15|TRBJ2-2|TRBV6-1
CASRKGRGPDGELFF
TGTGCCAGCAGGAAAGGAAGGGGGCCGGACGGGGAGCTGTTTTTT
>many|.|12|TRBJ2-5|TRBV6-2/TRBV6-3
CASSPFQETQYF
TGTGCCAGCAGTCCCTTCCAAGAGACCCAGTACTTC
>many|.|14|TRBJ1-1|TRBV11-2
CASSLDGQFIEAFF
TGTGCCAGCAGCTTAGATGGACAGTTCATTGAAGCTTTCTTT
>many|.|15|TRBJ2-2|TRBV6-5
CASSYSSRLPGELFF
TGTGCCAGCAGTTACTCCTCGCGGCTCCCCGGGGAGCTGTTTTTT
>once|.|14|TRBJ1-6|TRBV5-5
CASSPYPRVTPLHF
TGTGCCAGCAGCCCGTACCCCCGGGTAACACCCCTCCACTTT
>many|.|14|TRBJ1-3|TRBV6-5
CASSYTPWGNTIYF
TGTGCCAGCAGTTATACCCCTTGGGGAAACACCATATATTTT
>many|.|19|TRBJ1-5|TRBV6-4
CASTLGGHFTGYSNQPQHF
TGTGCCAGCACCCTAGGGGGACACTTTACCGGCTATAGCAATCAGCCCCAGCATTTT
>many|TRBD1|17|TRBJ1-1|TRBV7-6
CASSPSRRTGLNTEAFF
TGTGCCAGCAGCCCAAGCCGTCGGACAGGCTTGAACACTGAAGCTTTCTTT
>many|.|11|TRBJ1-3|TRBV19
CASGSGNTIYF
TGTGCCAGTGGCTCTGGAAACACCATATATTTT